This entry concerns a single TCR beta chain. The sample comes from a study of blood T cell repertoires in COVID-19. Repertoires were generated with immunoSEQ multiplex PCR, while TCRdb's copy carries only in-frame clones and drops some. The sample lists under 350,000 clones, around 87% occurring once. The germline CDR1 and CDR2 sequences are SQVTM and ANQGSEA. This CDR3 is built from 16 residues. Trimming removed 6 bases from V and 4 bases from J; junction bases left unmatched: 14. Sequenced: peripheral blood. The chain combines TRBV29-1 with TRBJ1-3, with 8 bases aligning to TRBD1. The clonotype was recovered from a man aged 65 to 79 with acute or convalescent COVID-19. The CDR3 sequence is CSVDHTRTGPGNTIYF. In DNA, the CDR3 is TGCAGCGTAGATCATACACGGACAGGGCCAGGAAACACCATATATTTT.